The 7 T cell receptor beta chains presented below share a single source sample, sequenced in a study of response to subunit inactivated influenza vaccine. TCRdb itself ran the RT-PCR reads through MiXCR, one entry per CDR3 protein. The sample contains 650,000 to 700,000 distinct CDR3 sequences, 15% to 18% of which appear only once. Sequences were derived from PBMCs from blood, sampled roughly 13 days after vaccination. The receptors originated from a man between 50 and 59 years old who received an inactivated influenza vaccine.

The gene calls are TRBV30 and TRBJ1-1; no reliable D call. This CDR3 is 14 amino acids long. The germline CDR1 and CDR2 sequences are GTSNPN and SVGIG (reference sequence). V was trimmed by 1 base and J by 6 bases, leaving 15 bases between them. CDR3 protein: CAWSDAREFSEAFF. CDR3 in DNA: TGTGCCTGGAGTGACGCCCGGGAGTTTTCTGAAGCTTTCTTT.

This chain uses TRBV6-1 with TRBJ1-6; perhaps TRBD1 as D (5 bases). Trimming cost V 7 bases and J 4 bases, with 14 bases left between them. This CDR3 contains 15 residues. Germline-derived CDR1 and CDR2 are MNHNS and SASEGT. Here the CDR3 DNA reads TGTGCCAGCACCCGTGGGACCTCGTATAATTCACCCCTCCACTTT. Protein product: CASTRGTSYNSPLHF.

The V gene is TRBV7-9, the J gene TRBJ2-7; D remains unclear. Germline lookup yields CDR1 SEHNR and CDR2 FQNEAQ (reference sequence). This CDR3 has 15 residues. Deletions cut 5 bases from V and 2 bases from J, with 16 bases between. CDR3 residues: CASSPYSQFPYEQYF. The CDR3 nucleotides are TGTGCCAGCAGCCCATACTCCCAGTTCCCCTACGAGCAGTACTTC. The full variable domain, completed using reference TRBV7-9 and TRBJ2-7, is DTGVSQNPRHKITKRGQNVTFRCDPISEHNRLYWYRQTLGQGPEFLTYFQNEAQLEKSRLLSDRFSAERPKGSFSTLEIQRTEQGDSAMYLCASSPYSQFPYEQYFGPGTRLTVT.

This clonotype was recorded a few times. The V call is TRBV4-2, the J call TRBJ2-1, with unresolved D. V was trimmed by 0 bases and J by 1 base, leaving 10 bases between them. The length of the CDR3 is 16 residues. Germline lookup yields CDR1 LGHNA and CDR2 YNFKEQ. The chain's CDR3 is CASSQESRVSYNEQFF. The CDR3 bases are TGTGCCAGCAGCCAAGAGTCTCGGGTATCCTACAATGAGCAGTTCTTC.

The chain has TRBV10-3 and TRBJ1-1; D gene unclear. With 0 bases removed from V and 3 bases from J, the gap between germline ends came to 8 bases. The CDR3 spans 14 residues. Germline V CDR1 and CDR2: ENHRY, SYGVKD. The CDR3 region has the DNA TGTGCCATCAGTGAGTCTGGGTTTTACACTGAAGCTTTCTTT. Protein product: CAISESGFYTEAFF.

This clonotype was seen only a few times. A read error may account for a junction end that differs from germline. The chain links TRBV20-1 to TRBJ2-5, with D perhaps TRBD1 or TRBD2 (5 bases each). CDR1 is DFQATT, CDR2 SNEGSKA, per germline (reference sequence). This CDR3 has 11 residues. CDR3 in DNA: TGCAGTGCAACGAAAGGGGAGACCCGGTACTTC. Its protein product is CSATKGETRYF.

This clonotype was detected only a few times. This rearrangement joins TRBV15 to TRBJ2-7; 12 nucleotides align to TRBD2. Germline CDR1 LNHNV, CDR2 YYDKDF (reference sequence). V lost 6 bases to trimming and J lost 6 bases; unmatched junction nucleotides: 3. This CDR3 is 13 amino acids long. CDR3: CATRTSGSPEQYF. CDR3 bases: TGTGCCACCAGGACTAGCGGGAGCCCCGAGCAGTACTTC.